The subject of this entry is one TCR beta chain. The CDR3 consists of 15 residues. Germline loops: CDR1 GTSNPN, CDR2 SVGIG (reference sequence). Unmatched junction bases numbered 9, after V lost 2 bases and J lost 4 bases. The PCR ran on 60 Vbeta and 13 Jbeta primers. Measured with immunoSEQ multiplex PCR; TCRdb has only the in-frame clones, and not every one. The table records around 100,000 clones, roughly 80% of them present only once. The data derive from a study of cytomegalovirus exposure and HLA in healthy donors. Material for sequencing was PBMCs. V usage is TRBV30 and J usage is TRBJ2-7; 9 positions match TRBD2. The sequence came from a man between 18 and 35 years old in good health and CMV-seronegative. CDR3 residues: CAWSPVSGRTYEQYF. Here the CDR3 DNA reads TGTGCCTGGAGTCCGGTTAGCGGGAGAACGTACGAGCAGTACTTC.